This T cell receptor beta chain appears in the sequencing data of a study of blood T cells in healthy people across ages. Every donor gave 9 to 10 milliliters of peripheral blood. The germline gives CDR1 SGDLS, CDR2 YYNGEE. V was pared by 5 bases and J by 2 bases, with 16 bases between. The CDR3 is 15 amino acids. In its sample, this clonotype was seen a few times. It was with a sample-barcoded 5' primer and a J-beta primer mix that a second PCR of roughly 7 to 12 cycles was run. Every cDNA molecule carried a tag from a template-switch adaptor bearing 12 random nucleotides. One entry per CDR3 protein results from TCRdb running MiXCR on the 5' RACE reads. The table records around 1,000,000 distinct CDR3 sequences, roughly two fifths of them present only once.

This chain connects TRBV9 to TRBJ1-2, with D perhaps TRBD1 (5 bases). This TCR came from a man aged 18 to 29 in good health. Material for sequencing was blood. CDR3 sequence reads: CASRSRAGQNYGYTF. The CDR3 DNA sequence: TGTGCCAGCAGGTCAAGAGCAGGGCAGAACTATGGCTACACCTTC.